This is a list of T cell receptor beta chains from one sample in a study of identical twins. TCRdb redid the calling of the 5' RACE reads with MiXCR, one entry per CDR3 protein. Of about 470,000 distinct CDR3 sequences in the sample, roughly a quarter are singletons; the top ten hold about 2.7%. The sample was also reused in another study, on T cells expressing NK-cell markers.

Sequenced: CD4+ T cells sorted from blood. The receptors here all came from a woman in her late teens or twenties in good health. CDR3s include the opening cysteine and the closing phenylalanine or tryptophan. The order of the fields is J gene, D gene, V gene, clone size, CDR3 DNA, CDR3 protein. A D gene is named only where the DNA matches it firmly. Rows may omit the clone size; those that give it use once, few, many or a size class.

>TRBJ2-1|TRBD2|TRBV5-1|.
TGCGCCAGCAGCTTGGCCGGGACTAGCTACTACAATGAGCAGTTCTTC
CASSLAGTSYYNEQFF
>TRBJ2-3|.|TRBV20-1|.
TGCAGTGCTAGAGGTGCCAGACTGGGAGATACGCAGTATTTT
CSARGARLGDTQYF
>TRBJ2-3|.|TRBV7-9|.
TGTGCCAGCGGCCACGGGGAGGCAAGCGCAGATACGCAGTATTTT
CASGHGEASADTQYF
>TRBJ1-2|.|TRBV12-3/TRBV12-4|few
TGTGCCAGCAGGCGAGACAGCCCAGAGGGCTACACCTTC
CASRRDSPEGYTF
>TRBJ1-1|.|TRBV7-9|.
TGTGCCAGCAGTCCGGACGTGCGGAACACTGAAGCTTTCTTT
CASSPDVRNTEAFF
>TRBJ2-2|.|TRBV7-9|.
TGTGCCAGCAGCTTGAACGGGGGAGAGCTGTTTTTT
CASSLNGGELFF
>TRBJ1-4|.|TRBV20-1|many
TGCAGTGCTAGAGATTCCCCCAGGGTGGGAAAACTGTTTTTT
CSARDSPRVGKLFF
>TRBJ2-3|TRBD1|TRBV27|few
TGTGCCAGCAGTATGCACCGGGACAGGGTCCCAGATACGCAGTATTTT
CASSMHRDRVPDTQYF
>TRBJ2-7|TRBD2|TRBV6-5|many
TGTGCCAGCAGTTACGGGACTAGCATACGATCCTACGAGCAGTACTTC
CASSYGTSIRSYEQYF
>TRBJ2-7|TRBD1|TRBV7-2|.
TGTGCCAGCAGCCTAGCTTGGGACAGCGAGCAGTACTTC
CASSLAWDSEQYF
>TRBJ2-3|TRBD1|TRBV4-3|.
TGCGCCAGCAGCCAAGATTTCACCGGGACAGACACAGATACGCAGTATTTT
CASSQDFTGTDTDTQYF
>TRBJ2-7|TRBD2|TRBV5-1|.
TGCGCCAGCAGCCTGCTCAGAATAGCTAGCGGCGAGCAGTACTTC
CASSLLRIASGEQYF
>TRBJ2-5|.|TRBV29-1|few
TGCAGCGCCAGACCACAGATACAAGAGACCCAGTACTTC
CSARPQIQETQYF
>TRBJ1-2|.|TRBV7-9|few
TGTGCCAGCAGCTTCACACCCCCCCGGTTGGGGGATGGCTACACCTTC
CASSFTPPRLGDGYTF
>TRBJ2-1|TRBD2|TRBV5-5|.
TGTGCCAGCTTTCTTGGACTAGCGGCCTACAATGAGCAGTTCTTC
CASFLGLAAYNEQFF
>TRBJ2-1|.|TRBV18|few
TGTGCCAGCTCACCGAACTCAGGGTTTTCGCTAGATGAGCAGTTCTTC
CASSPNSGFSLDEQFF